Following are 7 T cell receptor beta chains from one sample sequenced in a study of blood T cells in healthy people across ages. Next came a second PCR, run for about 7 to 11 cycles, which used a sample-barcoded 5' primer along with a J-beta primer mix. Each CDR3 protein gets one entry after TCRdb re-called the 5' RACE reads with MiXCR. Here the sample spans about 1.6 million distinct CDR3 sequences, 30% to 35% being singletons. The sample was blood. The receptors here all came from a young woman in good health.

V gene TRBV5-6 combines with J gene TRBJ2-5; tentatively, D is TRBD1 or TRBD2 (5 bases each). The DNA end is more similar to TRBJ2-7, so the J call may be wrong. This CDR3 comprises 16 residues. CDR1 and CDR2 (germline): SGHDT, YYEEEE. The CDR3 protein is CASSYGRGDPANEQYF. The CDR3 DNA reads as TGTGCCAGCAGCTATGGCCGGGGCGACCCGGCCAACGAGCAGTACTTC.

This clonotype was picked up a small number of times. The gene calls are TRBV6-6 and TRBJ1-4; 8 positions agree with TRBD1. Germline values: CDR1 MNHNY, CDR2 SVGAGI (reference sequence). V shed 6 bases, J shed 7 bases, and the junction held 7 bases outside the gene matches. CDR3 length equals 14 residues. Here the CDR3 DNA reads TGTGCCAGCAGGTCGACAGGGGTTGGTGAAAAACTGTTTTTT. Its translation: CASRSTGVGEKLFF.

J is TRBJ1-1 and V is TRBV28; no reliable D call. CDR1 and CDR2 (germline): MDHEN, SYDVKM. V lost 5 bases, J lost 2 bases, and 6 bases lay in between. This CDR3 spans 12 amino acids. In DNA, the CDR3 is TGTGCCAGCAGTGAATCCAACACTGAAGCTTTCTTT. It encodes CASSESNTEAFF. Full variable domain (missing parts from reference TRBV28 and TRBJ1-1): DVKVTQSSRYLVKRTGEKVFLECVQDMDHENMFWYRQDPGLGLRLIYFSYDVKMKEKGDIPEGYSVSREKKERFSLILESASTNQTSMYLCASSESNTEAFFGQGTRLTVV.

About this clonotype: At one of its ends the junction is not consistent with the germline gene, which may arise from a read error. This rearrangement joins TRBV24-1 to TRBJ2-7; D possibly uses TRBD1 or TRBD2 (5 bases each). The CDR3 has 16 amino acids. CDR1 and CDR2 from the germline V gene are KGHDR and SFDVKD. The CDR3 loop is CATSDQGPKLTYEQYF. DNA for the CDR3: TGCGCCACCAGTGATCAGGGACCAAAACTAACCTACGAGCAGTACTTC.

V gene TRBV9 combines with J gene TRBJ2-1; possibly TRBD2 for D (7 bases). The CDR3 is 16 residues long. V lost 0 bases and J lost 4, with 14 bases in between. The V gene's germline CDR1 is SGDLS and CDR2 YYNGEE. The CDR3 loop is CASSVGGGAGYNEQFF. DNA of the CDR3: TGTGCCAGCAGCGTAGGCGGGGGCGCGGGATACAATGAGCAGTTCTTC.

This clonotype was found a few times. V is TRBV5-1 and J is TRBJ2-1; 9 bases line up with TRBD2. The CDR3 has 16 amino acids. Germline V gene sequence: CDR1 SGHRS, CDR2 YFSETQ. With V trimmed by 4 bases and J by 2 bases, 7 bases remained unmatched. CDR3 amino acids: CASSLPAGGPYNEQFF. DNA for the CDR3: TGCGCCAGCAGCCTACCGGCGGGGGGGCCCTACAATGAGCAGTTCTTC. The full variable domain, its missing parts supplied by reference TRBV5-1 and TRBJ2-1, is KAGVTQTPRYLIKTRGQQVTLSCSPISGHRSVSWYQQTPGQGLQFLFEYFSETQRNKGNFPGRFSGRQFSNSRSEMNVSTLELGDSALYLCASSLPAGGPYNEQFFGPGTRLTVL.

The table lists this clonotype with a few counts. The chain couples TRBV20-1 to TRBJ2-7; tentatively, D is TRBD1 (6 bases). Germline assignment: CDR1 DFQATT and CDR2 SNEGSKA (reference sequence). The CDR3 runs 11 residues. CDR3 nucleotide sequence: TGCAGGGGCCAACAGGGTTCCGAGCAGTACTTC. It is translated as CRGQQGSEQYF.